A single sample is the source of the 10 T cell receptor beta chains below, sequenced in a study of blood T cell repertoires in COVID-19. Profiling relied on immunoSEQ multiplex PCR, and the TCRdb table lists in-frame clones only, not all of them. The table lists over 100,000 clones, about 83% of them singletons, with 7.5% to 10% in the top ten. What was sequenced was peripheral blood. The receptors derive from a man aged 40-49 years with active or convalescent COVID-19.

This clone has a single count. The chain carries TRBV7-3 and TRBJ2-3; 9 nucleotides align to TRBD2. The germline gives CDR1 SGHTA, CDR2 FQGTGA. V lost 5 bases, J lost 8 bases, and 5 bases stayed unmatched. The CDR3 runs 13 residues. The CDR3 DNA reads TGTGCCAGCAGCGGACAAGCGGGGGGTACGCAGTATTTT. This encodes CASSGQAGGTQYF.

The rearrangement joins TRBV11-1 to TRBJ2-2, with TRBD2 matching 13 bases. This CDR3 spans 16 amino acids. The V and J ends lost 5 bases and 4 bases, in that order; junction bases with no gene match: 4. Germline values: CDR1 SGHAT, CDR2 FQDESV (reference sequence). Here the CDR3 reads CASSLRTSGGTGELFF. DNA of the CDR3: TGTGCCAGCAGCCTAAGGACTAGCGGGGGCACCGGGGAGCTGTTTTTT.

V is TRBV18 and J is TRBJ1-4, with TRBD1 identical over 8 bases. The CDR3 has 13 residues. The J segment lost 8 bases and the V segment lost 11 bases, leaving 10 bases of the junction unmatched. Germline V CDR1 and CDR2: KGHSH, LQKENI. As DNA, the CDR3 is TGTGCCCCCGGCGAACAGGGGGGCGAAAAACTGTTTTTT. Its protein is CAPGEQGGEKLFF.

The table lists this clone with a few counts. This chain connects TRBV5-5 to TRBJ1-3; possible D gene TRBD1, 6 bases. The CDR3 is 15 residues long. CDR1 and CDR2 from the germline V gene are SGHKS and YYEKEE (reference sequence). V shed 2 bases and J shed 4 bases, with 13 bases lying between them. The CDR3 sequence: CASSLGGAAGNTIYF. The CDR3 DNA reads as TGTGCCAGCAGCTTAGGGGGGGCAGCAGGAAACACCATATATTTT. Filled out from reference TRBV5-5 and TRBJ1-3, the complete variable domain reads DAGVTQSPTHLIKTRGQQVTLRCSPISGHKSVSWYQQVLGQGPQFIFQYYEKEERGRGNFPDRFSARQFPNYSSELNVNALLLGDSALYLCASSLGGAAGNTIYFGEGSWLTVV.

V gene TRBV6-5 combines with J gene TRBJ2-7; a possible D gene is TRBD1 (6 bases). V was cut by 11 bases and J by 3 bases, with 11 bases left in between. This CDR3 region has 11 residues. Germline V gene lookup returns CDR1 MNHEY and CDR2 SVGAGI. CDR3 nucleotides: TGTGCCGCGAAACAGGGCTACGAGCAGTACTTC. Translation gives CAAKQGYEQYF.

This clone was found a few times. This rearrangement joins TRBV5-1 to TRBJ2-2; 11 bases are shared with TRBD2. Germline loops: CDR1 SGHRS, CDR2 YFSETQ. V shed 5 bases and J 2 bases; nucleotides not matched to a gene: 2. This CDR3 has 15 amino acids. DNA for the CDR3: TGCGCCAGCAGGACTAGCGGGGACAACACCGGGGAGCTGTTTTTT. This sequence encodes CASRTSGDNTGELFF.

The gene calls are TRBV7-3 and TRBJ1-3, with a tentative D call TRBD1 (5 bases). CDR1 and CDR2 from the germline V gene are SGHTA and FQGTGA. The ends were cut back, 5 bases at V and 0 bases at J, with 14 bases in the middle. The CDR3 extends over 16 amino acids. CDR3 sequence reads: CASSLTVGGSGNTIYF. In DNA, the CDR3 is TGTGCCAGCAGCCTGACTGTCGGGGGCTCTGGAAACACCATATATTTT.

The chain recombines TRBV4-3 with TRBJ2-3; TRBD1 agrees at 7 bases. CDR3 size: 16 residues. The ends lost 3 bases at V and 0 bases at J; junction bases unmatched: 6. Germline loops: CDR1 LGHNA, CDR2 YSLEER. The CDR3 DNA reads as TGCGCCAGCAGCCAGGATGGGACAGCTAGCACAGATACGCAGTATTTT. Its translation: CASSQDGTASTDTQYF.

The V call is TRBV19, the J call TRBJ1-2; the match to TRBD1 covers 8 bases. The V segment lost 5 bases and the J segment 6 bases; nucleotides outside the gene matches: 8. This CDR3 region has 14 residues. Germline V gene data show CDR1 as LNHDA and CDR2 as SQIVND (reference sequence). CDR3 sequence (DNA): TGTGCCAGTAGTCTGGGGACAGGTAATCATGGCTACACCTTC. Translation: CASSLGTGNHGYTF.

The J gene is TRBJ1-2, the V gene TRBV5-1; D is possibly TRBD1 (5 bases). V dropped 1 base and J dropped 3 bases, with 10 bases sitting between them. Per the germline V gene, CDR1 is SGHRS and CDR2 is YFSETQ. The CDR3 is 14 residues long. CDR3 loop: CASSLQVGDYGYTF. The CDR3 DNA reads TGCGCCAGCAGCTTGCAAGTAGGGGACTATGGCTACACCTTC.